The subject of this entry is one T cell receptor beta chain. The antigen remains undetermined. This CDR3 comprises 14 residues. The germline V and J ends were trimmed by 2 bases and 5 bases, with 12 bases remaining between them. Germline CDR1 LNHDA, CDR2 SQIVND (reference sequence). The sample is drawn from a study of T cells after yellow fever vaccination. Study at large: For low cell numbers, libraries were made with SMART-Seq v4 Ultra Low Input.

Study-level findings and limits: Abundant clonotypes from the bulk population could get into FACS-sorted repertoires as contaminants.

5'RACE template switching added a universal primer site and UMIs to TCR cDNA. TCRdb called the 5' RACE reads again in MiXCR, with one record for every CDR3 protein. Of fewer than 400,000 distinct CDR3 sequences detected, around 11% appear once; the ten largest clones hold 3% to 3.5%. Sample: CD4+ T cells sorted from PBMCs, taken 45 days after the yellow fever booster vaccination. This chain joins TRBV19 and TRBJ2-5; unclear D gene. This sequence originates from a man younger than 35 who received the YFV17D yellow fever vaccine. This chain's CDR3 is CASSISRGYETQYF. The CDR3 nucleotides are TGTGCCAGTAGTATAAGTCGAGGTTACGAGACCCAGTACTTC.